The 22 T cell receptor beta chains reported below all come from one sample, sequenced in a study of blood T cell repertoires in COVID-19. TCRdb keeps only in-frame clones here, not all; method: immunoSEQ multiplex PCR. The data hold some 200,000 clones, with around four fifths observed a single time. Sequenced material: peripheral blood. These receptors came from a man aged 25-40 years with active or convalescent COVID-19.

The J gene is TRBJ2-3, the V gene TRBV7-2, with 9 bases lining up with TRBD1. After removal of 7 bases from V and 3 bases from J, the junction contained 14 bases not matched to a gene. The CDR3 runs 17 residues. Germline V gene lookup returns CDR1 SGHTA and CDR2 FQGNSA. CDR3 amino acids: CASKRAGTGTGTDTQYF. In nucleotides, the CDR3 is TGTGCCAGCAAGAGGGCGGGAACCGGGACAGGGACAGATACGCAGTATTTT.

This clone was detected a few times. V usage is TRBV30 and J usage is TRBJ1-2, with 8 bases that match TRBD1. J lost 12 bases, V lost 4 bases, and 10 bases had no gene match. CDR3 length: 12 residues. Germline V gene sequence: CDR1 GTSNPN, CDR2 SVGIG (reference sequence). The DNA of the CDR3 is TGTGCCTGGACCTACGGGACAGGCCCACACACCTTC. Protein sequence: CAWTYGTGPHTF.

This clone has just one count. The CDR3 region has the DNA TGTGCCAGCAGTGCAATAGCGGGGGTCGAGCAGTACTTC. Translated: CASSAIAGVEQYF. The chain is built from TRBV25-1 and TRBJ2-7; 9 bases fit TRBD2. Germline values: CDR1 MGHDK, CDR2 SYGVNS. The CDR3 is 13 amino acids. The trim removed 4 bases at V and 6 bases at J, leaving 4 bases unmatched.

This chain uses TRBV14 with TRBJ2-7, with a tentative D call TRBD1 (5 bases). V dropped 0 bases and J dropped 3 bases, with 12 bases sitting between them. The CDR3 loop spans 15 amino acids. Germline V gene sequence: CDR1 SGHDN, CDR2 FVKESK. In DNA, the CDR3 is TGTGCCAGCAGCCAAGATCCCGGACAAGTCTACGAGCAGTACTTC. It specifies CASSQDPGQVYEQYF.

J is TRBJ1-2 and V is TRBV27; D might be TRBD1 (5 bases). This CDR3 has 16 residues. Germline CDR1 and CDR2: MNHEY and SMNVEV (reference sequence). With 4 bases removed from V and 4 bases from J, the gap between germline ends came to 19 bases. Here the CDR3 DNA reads TGTGCCAGCAGTTCGGCTCAGGGCCCGCGCGCCTATGGCTACACCTTC. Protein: CASSSAQGPRAYGYTF.

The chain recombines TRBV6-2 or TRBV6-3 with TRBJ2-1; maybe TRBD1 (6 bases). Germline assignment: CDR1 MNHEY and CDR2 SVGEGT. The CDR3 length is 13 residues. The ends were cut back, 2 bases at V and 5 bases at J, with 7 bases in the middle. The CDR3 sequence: CASSYRDNNEQFF. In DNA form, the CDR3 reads TGTGCCAGCAGTTACCGGGACAACAATGAGCAGTTCTTC.

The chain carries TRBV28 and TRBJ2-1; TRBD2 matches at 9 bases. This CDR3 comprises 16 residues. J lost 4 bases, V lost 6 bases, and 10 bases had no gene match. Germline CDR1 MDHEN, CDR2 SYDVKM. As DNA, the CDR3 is TGTGCCAGCAGCCCCGGGGCGGGGGGGCTGTACAATGAGCAGTTCTTC. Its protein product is CASSPGAGGLYNEQFF. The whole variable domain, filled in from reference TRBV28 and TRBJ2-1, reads DVKVTQSSRYLVKRTGEKVFLECVQDMDHENMFWYRQDPGLGLRLIYFSYDVKMKEKGDIPEGYSVSREKKERFSLILESASTNQTSMYLCASSPGAGGLYNEQFFGPGTRLTVL.

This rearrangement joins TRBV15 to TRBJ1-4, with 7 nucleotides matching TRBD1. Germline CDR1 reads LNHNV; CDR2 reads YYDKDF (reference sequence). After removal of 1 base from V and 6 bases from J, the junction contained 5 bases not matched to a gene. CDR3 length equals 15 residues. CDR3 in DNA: TGTGCCACCAGCAGAGCAACAGGGGTGGATGAAAAACTGTTTTTT. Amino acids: CATSRATGVDEKLFF.

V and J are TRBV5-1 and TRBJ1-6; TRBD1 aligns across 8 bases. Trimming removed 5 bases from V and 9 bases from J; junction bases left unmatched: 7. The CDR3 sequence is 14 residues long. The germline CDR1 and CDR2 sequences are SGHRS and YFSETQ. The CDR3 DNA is TGCGCCAGCAGTGACACAGGGGGGGGTTCACCCCTCCACTTT. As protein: CASSDTGGGSPLHF.

The CDR3 coding sequence is TGTGCCAGCAGACGGGACAGGGATCGTAGGACTGAAGCTTTCTTT. Translation gives CASRRDRDRRTEAFF. This chain connects TRBV11-2 to TRBJ1-1; 9 bases match TRBD1. The CDR3 totals 15 residues. The J segment lost 5 bases and the V segment lost 6 bases, leaving 10 bases of the junction unmatched. Germline CDR1 SGHAT, CDR2 FQNNGV. The full variable domain, with the rest looked up from reference TRBV11-2 and TRBJ1-1, is EAGVAQSPRYKIIEKRQSVAFWCNPISGHATLYWYQQILGQGPKLLIQFQNNGVVDDSQLPKDRFSAERLKGVDSTLKIQPAKLEDSAVYLCASRRDRDRRTEAFFGQGTRLTVV.

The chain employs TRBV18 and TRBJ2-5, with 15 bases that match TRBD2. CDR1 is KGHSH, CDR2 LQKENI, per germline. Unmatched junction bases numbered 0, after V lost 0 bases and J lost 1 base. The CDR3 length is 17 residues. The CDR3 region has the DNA TGTGCCAGCTCACCACCGGGACTAGCGGGGGGCCAAGAGACCCAGTACTTC. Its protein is CASSPPGLAGGQETQYF.

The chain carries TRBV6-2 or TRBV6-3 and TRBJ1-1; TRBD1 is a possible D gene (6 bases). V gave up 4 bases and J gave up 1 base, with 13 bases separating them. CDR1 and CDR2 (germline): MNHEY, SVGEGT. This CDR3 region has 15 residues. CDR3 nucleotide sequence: TGTGCCAGCAGTTCACAACAGGGCCCGAACACTGAAGCTTTCTTT. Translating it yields CASSSQQGPNTEAFF.

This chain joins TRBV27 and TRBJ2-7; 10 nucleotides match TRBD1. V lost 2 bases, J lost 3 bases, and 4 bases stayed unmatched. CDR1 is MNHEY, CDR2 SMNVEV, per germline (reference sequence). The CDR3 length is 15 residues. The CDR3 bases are TGTGCCAGCAGTTTAGACAGGGGGCGCTTCTACGAGCAGTACTTC. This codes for CASSLDRGRFYEQYF.

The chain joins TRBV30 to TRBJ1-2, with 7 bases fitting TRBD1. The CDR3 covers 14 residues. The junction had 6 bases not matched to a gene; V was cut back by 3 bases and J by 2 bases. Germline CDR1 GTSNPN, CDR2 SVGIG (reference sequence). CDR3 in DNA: TGTGCCTGGAGAGGGACAGCTGCAAACTATGGCTACACCTTC. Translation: CAWRGTAANYGYTF.

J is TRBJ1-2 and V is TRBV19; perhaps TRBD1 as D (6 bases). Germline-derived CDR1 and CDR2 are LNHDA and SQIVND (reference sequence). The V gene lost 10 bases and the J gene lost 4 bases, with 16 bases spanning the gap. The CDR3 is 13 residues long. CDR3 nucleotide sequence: TGTGCCATTAAGACAGGTAGAGGCTATGGCTACACCTTC. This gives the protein CAIKTGRGYGYTF.

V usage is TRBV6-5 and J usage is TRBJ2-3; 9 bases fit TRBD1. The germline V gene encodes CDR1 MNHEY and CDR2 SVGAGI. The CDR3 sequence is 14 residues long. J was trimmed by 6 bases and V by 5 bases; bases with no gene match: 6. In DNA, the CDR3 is TGTGCCAGCAGTAACAGGGGGCGGGCGGATACGCAGTATTTT. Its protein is CASSNRGRADTQYF.

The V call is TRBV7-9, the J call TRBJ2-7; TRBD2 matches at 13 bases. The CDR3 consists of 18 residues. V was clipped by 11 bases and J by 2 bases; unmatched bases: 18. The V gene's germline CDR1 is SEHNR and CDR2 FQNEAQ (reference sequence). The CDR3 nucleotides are TGTGCCGCTACTGGACTAGCGGGGGCCTCTTCCCAAACCTACGAGCAGTACGTC. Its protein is CAATGLAGASSQTYEQYV.

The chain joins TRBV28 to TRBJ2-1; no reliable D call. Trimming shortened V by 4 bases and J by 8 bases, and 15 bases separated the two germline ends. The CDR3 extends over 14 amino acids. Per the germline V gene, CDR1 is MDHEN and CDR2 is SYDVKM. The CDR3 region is CASSSPDKYDEQFF. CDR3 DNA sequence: TGTGCCAGCAGTTCCCCCGACAAGTACGATGAGCAGTTCTTC.

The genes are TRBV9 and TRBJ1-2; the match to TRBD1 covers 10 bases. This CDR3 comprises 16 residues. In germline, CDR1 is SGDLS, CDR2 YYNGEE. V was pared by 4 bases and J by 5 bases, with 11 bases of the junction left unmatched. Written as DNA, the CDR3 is TGTGCCAGCAGCCCCACCCGGGACAGGGGCCTGTATGGCTACACCTTC. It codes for CASSPTRDRGLYGYTF.

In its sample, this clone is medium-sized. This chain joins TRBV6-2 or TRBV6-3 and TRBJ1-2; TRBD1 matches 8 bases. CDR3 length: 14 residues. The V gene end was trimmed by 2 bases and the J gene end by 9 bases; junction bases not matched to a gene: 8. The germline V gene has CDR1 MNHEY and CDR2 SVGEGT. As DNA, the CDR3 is TGTGCCAGCAGTTACCCGGGACAGGTCTTTCGCTACACCTTC. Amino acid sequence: CASSYPGQVFRYTF.

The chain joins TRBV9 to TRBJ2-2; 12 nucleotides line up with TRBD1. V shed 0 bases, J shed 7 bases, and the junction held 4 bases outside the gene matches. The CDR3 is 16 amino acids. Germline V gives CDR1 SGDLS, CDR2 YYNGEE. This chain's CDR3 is CASSVGDRGLIGELFF. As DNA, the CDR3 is TGTGCCAGCAGCGTAGGGGACAGGGGGCTTATCGGGGAGCTGTTTTTT.

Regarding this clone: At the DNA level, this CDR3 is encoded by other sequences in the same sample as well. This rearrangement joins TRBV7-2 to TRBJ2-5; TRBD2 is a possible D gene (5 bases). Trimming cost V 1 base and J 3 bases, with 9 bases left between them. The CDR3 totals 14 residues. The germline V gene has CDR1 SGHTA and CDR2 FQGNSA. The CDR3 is CASSLDPSKETQYF. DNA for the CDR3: TGTGCCAGCAGCTTAGACCCTAGCAAAGAGACCCAGTACTTC.